A single sample is the source of the 28 T cell receptor beta chains below, sequenced in a study of tissue T cells after allogeneic stem cell transplantation. Sequenced by immunoSEQ multiplex PCR; TCRdb stores in-frame clones only, minus some. The data show about 22,000 clones, around 63% seen once. The sequenced sample consisted of blood. The receptors originated from a female BALB/c mouse in good health. MHC haplotype: H2-d.

Points on this clone: Germline and genes here are mouse. Coverage ceases 1 residue before the CDR3 finishes, and the germline J gene fills in the end. The chain uses TRBV13-2 and TRBJ1-1; tentative D call: TRBD1 (6 bases). The V end was cut by 5 bases, the J end by 1 base, with 12 bases between. This CDR3 spans 14 amino acids. The germline V gene has CDR1 NNHNN and CDR2 SYGAGS (reference sequence). The CDR3 reads CASGPGGQNTEVFF. CDR3 DNA, as far as it was read: TGTGCCAGCGGGCCCGGGGGACAAAACACAGAAGTCTTC.

Details on this clone: Gene names refer to mouse genes. Read sequence stops 1 residue before the CDR3 end, and the germline J gene provides the missing end. The chain employs TRBV31 and TRBJ2-5, with 8 bases aligning to TRBD2. V dropped 0 bases and J dropped 2; count of bases not matched to a gene: 4. The germline CDR1 and CDR2 sequences are GKSSPN and SITVG. The CDR3 runs 15 residues. The sequenced CDR3 bases are TGTGCCTGGAGTCTAGGCTGGGGGGCCCAAGACACCCAGTAC. This encodes CAWSLGWGAQDTQY. The CDR3 in its entirety is CAWSLGWGAQDTQYF.

To note about this clone: Mouse gene names and germline throughout. Read sequence stops 1 residue before the CDR3 end, and the germline J gene provides the missing end. This rearrangement joins TRBV19 to TRBJ1-6; possible D gene TRBD1, 5 bases. TRBJ1-6 is classed as an ORF, of uncertain function. This CDR3 is built from 14 residues. Germline V gives CDR1 FNHDT, CDR2 SITEND (reference sequence). V was pared by 5 bases and J by 4 bases, with 10 bases between. CDR3 DNA, as far as it was read: TGTGCCAGCAGACCTGGACAATATAATTCGCCCCTCTAC. Amino acid sequence: CASRPGQYNSPLY. The whole CDR3 is CASRPGQYNSPLYF.

In regard to this clone: Gene names and germline refer to mouse. The read is 1 residue too short to cover the CDR3 end, so that end is filled in from the germline J gene. This chain joins TRBV13-3 and TRBJ1-3; 7 nucleotides agree with TRBD1. V lost 5 bases and J lost 0; bases outside the gene matches: 2. The V gene's germline CDR1 is NNHDY and CDR2 SYVADS. There are 14 residues in the CDR3. The CDR3 reads CASSHRGSGNTLYF. The covered CDR3 bases are TGTGCCAGCAGCCACAGGGGTTCTGGAAATACGCTCTAT.

Concerning this clone itself: Gene and germline names: mouse. The CDR3 end lies 1 residue beyond the end of the read and is filled in from the germline J gene. The chain uses TRBV13-2 and TRBJ1-6, with D maybe TRBD1 (5 bases). TRBJ1-6 is noted as an ORF with a role that remains uncertain. Germline CDR1 and CDR2: NNHNN and SYGAGS (reference sequence). The length of the CDR3 is 16 residues. Trimming cost V 0 bases and J 0 bases, with 7 bases left between them. CDR3 loop: CASGDARGSYNSPLYF. The part of the CDR3 DNA that was read is TGTGCCAGCGGTGATGCAAGGGGTTCCTATAATTCGCCCCTCTAC.

About this clone: The genes and germline here are from mouse. The read gets to within 1 residue of the CDR3 end, and the germline J gene fills in the rest. This chain joins TRBV19 and TRBJ2-7; 11 positions agree with TRBD2. The CDR3 runs to 14 residues. The ends lost 4 bases at V and 3 bases at J; junction bases unmatched: 3. CDR1 is FNHDT, CDR2 SITEND, per germline (reference sequence). The chain's CDR3 is CASSPDWGDYEQYF. CDR3 bases read: TGTGCCAGCAGTCCGGACTGGGGGGACTATGAACAGTAC.

This clone was counted between two and nine times. The gene names here belong to mouse. The missing CDR3 end, 1 residue past where the read stops, is filled in from the germline J gene. This chain uses TRBV13-2 with TRBJ1-5, with D hard to call. The CDR3 length is 12 residues. The germline V and J ends were trimmed by 5 bases and 7 bases, with 10 bases remaining between them. Germline V gene data show CDR1 as NNHNN and CDR2 as SYGAGS (reference sequence). The covered CDR3 bases are TGTGCCAGCGGCTCCACAAAACAGGCTCCGCTT. Residues: CASGSTKQAPL. Given in full, the CDR3 is CASGSTKQAPLF.

Worth noting for this clone: The listed genes are named as in mouse. Read sequence stops 1 residue before the CDR3 end, and the germline J gene provides the missing end. This chain links TRBV14 with TRBJ2-5; either TRBD1 or TRBD2 may supply D (6 bases each). The CDR3 runs to 14 residues. CDR1 is SGHDT, CDR2 FRDEAV, per germline. With 2 bases removed from V and 2 bases from J, the gap between germline ends came to 9 bases. The covered CDR3 bases are TGTGCCAGCAGTTTACCGGGGGCCCAAGACACCCAGTAC. Translation gives CASSLPGAQDTQY. The CDR3 as a whole reads CASSLPGAQDTQYF.

Comments on this clone: Genes here carry mouse names. The read halts 1 residue ahead of the CDR3 end, with the missing end drawn from the germline J gene. The rearrangement links TRBV5 to TRBJ1-5, with D possibly being TRBD1 (6 bases). Germline CDR1 is LGHNA and CDR2 is YNLKQL (reference sequence). The CDR3 is made up of 16 amino acids. V was clipped by 0 bases and J by 3 bases, with 12 bases between them. The CDR3 region is CASSQDRQGRNQAPLF. The sequenced CDR3 bases are TGTGCCAGCAGCCAAGATCGGCAGGGGCGCAACCAGGCTCCGCTT.

A word on this clone: Gene names follow the mouse nomenclature. The read falls 1 residue short of the CDR3 end, and the missing part is taken from the germline J gene. The chain links TRBV5 to TRBJ1-1; 8 bases are shared with TRBD1. The junction had 3 bases not matched to a gene; V was cut back by 4 bases and J by 2 bases. Germline V gene sequence: CDR1 LGHNA, CDR2 YNLKQL (reference sequence). The length of the CDR3 is 14 residues. CDR3 sequence reads: CASSPGQGNTEVFF. The DNA read from the CDR3 is TGTGCCAGCAGCCCAGGACAGGGCAACACAGAAGTCTTC.

This clone appeared a few times. All gene names here are mouse names. The read is 1 residue too short to cover the CDR3 end, so that end is filled in from the germline J gene. The chain is built from TRBV3 and TRBJ2-7, with D possibly matching TRBD1 (6 bases). The V gene's germline CDR1 is SNHLY and CDR2 FYNGKV (reference sequence). The CDR3 is 12 residues long. The V end lost 1 base, the J end lost 5 bases, and 6 bases lay between the germline ends. The CDR3 loop reads CASSLEGDEQYF. CDR3 DNA, as far as it was read: TGTGCCAGCAGCTTAGAGGGGGATGAACAGTAC.

This clone showed up just once. These gene names are mouse names. With the read ending 1 residue before the CDR3 end, the germline J gene is used to fill in that end. The rearrangement uses TRBV13-2 and TRBJ2-7; 9 nucleotides align to TRBD2. This CDR3 is built from 15 residues. CDR1 NNHNN and CDR2 SYGAGS come from the germline V gene (reference sequence). Unmatched junction bases numbered 7, after V lost 6 bases and J lost 0 bases. The CDR3 protein is CASAGGGVSSYEQYF. CDR3 DNA, as far as it was read: TGTGCCAGCGCTGGGGGGGGCGTTAGCTCCTATGAACAGTAC.

About this clone itself: Each gene name is a mouse one. The read ends 1 residue early relative to the CDR3; the germline J gene fills the gap. This chain uses TRBV13-1 with TRBJ2-1; 7 bases match TRBD2. Germline values: CDR1 NSHNY, CDR2 SYGAGN. This CDR3 is 16 amino acids long. Trimming cost V 3 bases and J 0 bases; bases outside gene matches: 6. Incomplete CDR3 DNA: TGTGCCAGCAGTGCCCAGACTGGGAATAACTATGCTGAGCAGTTC. This translates into CASSAQTGNNYAEQF. The complete CDR3 reads CASSAQTGNNYAEQFF.

Comment on this clone: Genes and germline are mouse. The CDR3 is cut off 1 residue early in the read; its end comes from the germline J gene. This rearrangement joins TRBV19 to TRBJ1-2; D gene uncertain. Germline V gene data show CDR1 as FNHDT and CDR2 as SITEND (reference sequence). CDR3 length equals 13 residues. Deletions cut 4 bases from V and 1 base from J, with 8 bases between. The CDR3 reads CASSSHKNSDYTF. The part of the CDR3 DNA that was read is TGTGCCAGCAGTTCTCACAAAAACTCCGACTACACC.

On this clone: The genes are named according to mouse. The missing CDR3 end, 1 residue past where the read stops, is filled in from the germline J gene. The chain is built from TRBV29 and TRBJ1-4; D ambiguous. The V end was cut by 1 base, the J end by 2 bases, with 8 bases between. Germline V gives CDR1 MSHET, CDR2 SYDVDS. The CDR3 sequence is 15 residues long. The CDR3: CASSLLSASNERLFF. The DNA read from the CDR3 is TGTGCTAGCAGTTTATTGTCAGCCTCCAACGAAAGATTATTT.

A word on this clone: The gene symbols are mouse symbols. The CDR3 extends 1 residue past the end of the read, so its final part is completed from the germline J gene. This chain connects TRBV1 to TRBJ2-3; D is unresolved. V lost 2 bases, J lost 0 bases, and 6 bases lay in between. Germline CDR1 and CDR2: NSQYPW and LRSPGD (reference sequence). The CDR3 is made up of 14 amino acids. The CDR3 reads CTCSASSSAETLYF. The part of the CDR3 DNA that was read is TGCACCTGCAGTGCATCCAGTAGTGCAGAAACGCTGTAT.

A remark on this clone: Gene names refer to mouse genes. The read ends 1 residue early relative to the CDR3; the germline J gene fills the gap. The chain has TRBV15 and TRBJ2-5; 7 nucleotides align to TRBD1. CDR1 and CDR2 (germline): SGHND, FRSKSL. CDR3 length: 13 residues. J was trimmed by 6 bases and V by 4 bases; bases with no gene match: 4. The sequenced part of the CDR3 DNA is TGTGCCAGCAGTTGGACAGGAGGGGACACCCAGTAC. Its translation is CASSWTGGDTQY. The whole CDR3 region reads CASSWTGGDTQYF.

In the case of this clone: Gene and germline names: mouse. The read finishes 1 residue shy of the CDR3 end, and the germline J gene is used to complete it. J is TRBJ1-1 and V is TRBV13-3, with TRBD1 identical over 7 bases. With V trimmed by 7 bases and J by 1 base, 4 bases remained unmatched. CDR3 length equals 13 residues. Germline CDR1 is NNHDY and CDR2 is SYVADS. The CDR3 here is CASSRDRNTEVFF. The part of the CDR3 DNA that was read is TGTGCCAGCTCCCGGGACAGAAACACAGAAGTCTTC.

To note about this clone: All gene names here are mouse names. The read ends 1 residue shy of where the CDR3 ends; the end is completed using the germline J gene. The gene calls are TRBV20 and TRBJ2-2; tentatively, D is TRBD2 (6 bases). V lost 4 bases and J lost 0, with 9 bases in between. The CDR3 totals 14 residues. Germline V gene data show CDR1 as GFQATS and CDR2 as STVNSAI. Partial CDR3 DNA: TGTGGTGCTATTTGGGGGTCAAACACCGGGCAGCTCTAC. Amino acids: CGAIWGSNTGQLY. In full, the CDR3 reads CGAIWGSNTGQLYF.

As to this clone: These gene names are mouse names. The CDR3 end lies 1 residue beyond the end of the read and is filled in from the germline J gene. V and J are TRBV20 and TRBJ2-4, with 7 positions matching TRBD1. J gave up 1 base and V 0 bases, and 4 bases lay outside the gene matches. Germline CDR1 GFQATS, CDR2 STVNSAI. There are 15 residues in the CDR3. The CDR3 protein is CGAREQGWGQNTLYF. The sequenced CDR3 bases are TGTGGTGCTAGGGAACAGGGGTGGGGTCAAAACACCTTGTAC.

In regard to this clone: Gene and germline names: mouse. The CDR3 end lies 1 residue beyond the end of the read and is filled in from the germline J gene. The V gene is TRBV14, the J gene TRBJ2-5; D ambiguous. The V end lost 2 bases, the J end lost 2 bases, and 6 bases lay between the germline ends. This CDR3 has 13 amino acids. From germline, CDR1 is SGHDT and CDR2 FRDEAV. CDR3 in amino acids: CASSLTLQDTQYF. The covered CDR3 bases are TGTGCCAGCAGTTTGACTCTCCAAGACACCCAGTAC.

This clone has a handful of counts. The gene names given are mouse names. The read ends 1 residue before the CDR3 terminus; that terminus is restored from the germline J gene. This chain links TRBV19 with TRBJ1-4; 7 bases map to TRBD1. The germline V gene has CDR1 FNHDT and CDR2 SITEND (reference sequence). The CDR3 runs to 14 residues. Trimming cost V 2 bases and J 3 bases; bases outside gene matches: 1. This chain's CDR3 is CASSIGTANERLFF. The part of the CDR3 DNA that was read is TGTGCCAGCAGTATTGGGACAGCCAACGAAAGATTATTT.

This clone has more than one count but fewer than ten. Mouse gene names and germline throughout. The CDR3 is CASSQANWGVYAEQFF. The CDR3 DNA, read in part, is TGTGCCAGCAGCCAAGCCAACTGGGGGGTCTATGCTGAGCAGTTC. The V call is TRBV5, the J call TRBJ2-1; 9 bases agree with TRBD2. From the germline J gene comes the end of the CDR3, since the read stops 1 residue before it. The germline CDR1 and CDR2 sequences are LGHNA and YNLKQL (reference sequence). The J segment lost 3 bases and the V segment lost 1 base, leaving 4 bases of the junction unmatched. The CDR3 is 16 residues long.

In regard to this clone: The gene names here belong to mouse. The observed sequence ends 1 residue before the CDR3 terminus, with the missing tail filled in from the germline J gene. V usage is TRBV13-3 and J usage is TRBJ2-5; D may correspond to TRBD1 or TRBD2 (5 bases each). V was clipped by 2 bases and J by 6 bases, with 13 bases between them. CDR1 is NNHDY and CDR2 is SYVADS in the germline V gene. The CDR3 runs to 14 residues. The chain's CDR3 is CASSETGPKDTQYF. Incomplete CDR3 DNA: TGTGCCAGCAGTGAAACGGGGCCGAAGGACACCCAGTAC.

Points on this clone: The germline and genes are mouse ones. Read coverage stops 1 residue before the CDR3 terminus; the germline J gene supplies the remainder. The chain recombines TRBV13-1 with TRBJ1-5, with D possibly matching TRBD1 (5 bases). Germline CDR1 reads NSHNY; CDR2 reads SYGAGN. V dropped 1 base and J dropped 1 base, with 9 bases sitting between them. The CDR3 is 15 amino acids. The DNA read from the CDR3 is TGTGCCAGCAGTGATAACCGGGGGAACAACCAGGCTCCGCTT. As protein: CASSDNRGNNQAPL. Given in full, the CDR3 is CASSDNRGNNQAPLF.

As for this clone: Mouse germline and gene names are used. The CDR3 goes on 1 residue after the read ends, and that part is filled in from the germline J gene. The rearrangement joins TRBV2 to TRBJ1-2; D unclear. V lost 4 bases and J 1 base, leaving 1 base between the germline ends. CDR3 length: 11 residues. In germline, CDR1 is LGHNA, CDR2 YSYQKL. CDR3 loop: CASSRNSDYTF. The CDR3 bases that were read are TGTGCCAGCAGCCGAAACTCCGACTACACC.

This clone was seen a few times. The germline and genes are mouse ones. The read ends 1 residue before the CDR3 terminus; that terminus is restored from the germline J gene. This chain connects TRBV13-2 to TRBJ2-7; D is unclear. Germline-derived CDR1 and CDR2 are NNHNN and SYGAGS (reference sequence). This CDR3 contains 13 residues. V shed 2 bases and J shed 0 bases, with 6 bases lying between them. CDR3 DNA (partial): TGTGCCAGCGGTGAACGGGACTCCTATGAACAGTAC. It specifies CASGERDSYEQY. The full CDR3 is CASGERDSYEQYF.

Of note for this clone: Gene names refer to mouse genes. The read halts 1 residue ahead of the CDR3 end, with the missing end drawn from the germline J gene. The chain links TRBV19 to TRBJ2-3, with TRBD2 identical over 8 bases. The length of the CDR3 is 15 residues. Germline V gene sequence: CDR1 FNHDT, CDR2 SITEND (reference sequence). The V gene end was trimmed by 4 bases and the J gene end by 0 bases; junction bases not matched to a gene: 4. The covered CDR3 bases are TGTGCCAGCAGTCGACTGGGGTCTAGTGCAGAAACGCTGTAT. The encoded protein is CASSRLGSSAETLY. Given in full, the CDR3 is CASSRLGSSAETLYF.